Following are 5 T cell receptor beta chains from one sample sequenced in a study of tumor and adjacent non-tumor tissue in lung cancer. No cell sorting was done before RNA was extracted from the tissue. This non-tumor lung sample came from over 3 cm beyond the tumor edge. A modified ARM-PCR protocol with three rounds of nested PCR amplified TCRbeta. TCRdb fed the multiplex PCR reads into MiXCR, producing one record per CDR3 protein. The sample lists about 110,000 distinct CDR3 sequences, under 65% seen once, with 19% in the top ten. The sequenced sample consisted of distant non-tumor lung tissue. These receptor sequences come from a man in his 60s with non-small cell lung cancer.

As for this clonotype: At one end the junction does not follow the germline gene, possibly because of a read error. The rearrangement uses TRBV6-6 and TRBJ2-5, with 9 bases aligning to TRBD2. Germline V gives CDR1 MNHNY, CDR2 SVGAGI (reference sequence). The CDR3 is 18 residues long. CDR3 residues: CVSSYRYRLAAPQETQYF. In DNA form, the CDR3 reads TGTGTCAGCAGTTACCGATATCGACTAGCGGCCCCACAAGAGACCCAGTACTTC.

Points on this clonotype: Germline and junction disagree at one end, which may indicate a read error. The rearrangement uses TRBV29-1 and TRBJ2-1; D unclear. The germline V gene has CDR1 SQVTM and CDR2 ANQGSEA. The length of the CDR3 is 14 residues. Written as DNA, the CDR3 is TGCGGCGTATGGGATAGGACCCTCTACAATGAGCAGTTCTTC. It encodes CGVWDRTLYNEQFF.

In the case of this clonotype: The conserved phenylalanine or tryptophan is not found at the CDR3 terminus, so this likely reflects a read error. The DNA is left out, because the CDR3 cannot be placed on it with certainty; the CDR3 is given as TCRdb lists it. V usage is TRBV13 and J usage is TRBJ2-7; the tabulated D call, TRBD1, remains unverified against the DNA. Counting both end residues, the CDR3 totals 14 amino acids. CDR1 is PRHDT, CDR2 FYEKMQ, per germline (reference sequence). The CDR3 is CASSSIPGEYERYL.

This clonotype was detected a few times. The junction and the germline gene differ at one end; a read error may be behind it. This chain links TRBV4-1 with TRBJ1-1, with D perhaps TRBD1 (5 bases). Germline V lookup: CDR1 MGHRA, CDR2 YSYEKL. This CDR3 has 11 residues. This CDR3 is CVGSQGTETFF. The CDR3 DNA sequence: TGCGTCGGCAGCCAAGGGACTGAAACTTTCTTT.

This clonotype showed up just a few times. This may be a read error, as it is one base from a much larger clone. This chain links TRBV12-3 or TRBV12-4 with TRBJ2-5; TRBD1 or TRBD2 may be the D gene (5 bases each). The CDR3 runs 11 residues. This CDR3 reads CASSGIGTPVF. The CDR3 DNA sequence: TGTGCCAGCAGTGGAATCGGGACGCCCGTCTTC.